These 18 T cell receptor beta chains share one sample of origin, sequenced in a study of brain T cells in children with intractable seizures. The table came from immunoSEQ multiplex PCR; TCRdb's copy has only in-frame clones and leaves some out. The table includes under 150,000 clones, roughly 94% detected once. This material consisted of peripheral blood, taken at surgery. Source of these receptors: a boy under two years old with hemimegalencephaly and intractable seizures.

The CDR3 reads CATSPRAGGLYNEQFF. The DNA of the CDR3 is TGTGCCACCAGCCCACGGGCGGGAGGGCTATACAATGAGCAGTTCTTC. The J gene is TRBJ2-1, the V gene TRBV15; 9 bases line up with TRBD2. Losses at the gene ends were 5 bases for V and 4 bases for J; bases not matched to a gene: 9. The CDR3 extends over 16 amino acids. In germline, CDR1 is LNHNV, CDR2 YYDKDF (reference sequence).

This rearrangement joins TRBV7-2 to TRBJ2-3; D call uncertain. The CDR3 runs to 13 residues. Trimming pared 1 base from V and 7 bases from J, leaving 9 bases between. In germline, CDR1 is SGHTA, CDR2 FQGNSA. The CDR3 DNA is TGTGCCAGCAGCTTAGGTCTCAAGCATACGCAGTATTTT. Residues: CASSLGLKHTQYF.

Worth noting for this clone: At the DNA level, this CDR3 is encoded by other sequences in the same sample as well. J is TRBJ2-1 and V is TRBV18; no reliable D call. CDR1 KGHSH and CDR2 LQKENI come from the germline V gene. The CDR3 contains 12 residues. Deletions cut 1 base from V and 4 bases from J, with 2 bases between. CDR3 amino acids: CASSPRYNEQFF. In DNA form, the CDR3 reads TGTGCCAGCTCACCACGATACAATGAGCAGTTCTTC.

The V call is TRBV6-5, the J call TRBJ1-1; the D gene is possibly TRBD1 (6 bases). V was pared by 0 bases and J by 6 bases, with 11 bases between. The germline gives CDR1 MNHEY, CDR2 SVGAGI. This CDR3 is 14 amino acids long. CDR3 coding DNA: TGTGCCAGCAGTTACTCTGGGGGCGCCGCTGAAGCTTTCTTT. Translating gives CASSYSGGAAEAFF.

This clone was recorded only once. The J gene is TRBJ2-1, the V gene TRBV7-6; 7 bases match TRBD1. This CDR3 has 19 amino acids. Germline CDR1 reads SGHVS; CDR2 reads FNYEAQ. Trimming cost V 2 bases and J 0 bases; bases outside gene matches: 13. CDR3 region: CASSLRGTATPRSYNEQFF. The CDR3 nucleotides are TGTGCCAGCAGCTTAAGAGGGACAGCCACCCCCCGCTCCTACAATGAGCAGTTCTTC.

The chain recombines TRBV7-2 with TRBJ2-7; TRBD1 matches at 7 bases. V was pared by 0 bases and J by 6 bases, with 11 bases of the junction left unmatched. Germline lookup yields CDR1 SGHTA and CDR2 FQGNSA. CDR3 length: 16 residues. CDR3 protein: CASSLAGQGVGGEQYF. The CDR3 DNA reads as TGTGCCAGCAGCTTAGCGGGTCAGGGGGTTGGAGGCGAGCAGTACTTC.

The CDR3 bases are TGTGCCAGCAGCTTAACTAGCGGGTTTAACTACGAGCAGTACTTC. Its protein is CASSLTSGFNYEQYF. The chain joins TRBV11-3 to TRBJ2-7; TRBD2 matches at 9 bases. CDR1 and CDR2 from the germline V gene are SGHNT and YENEEA. V trimming: 2 bases; J trimming: 3 bases; junction bases outside the gene matches: 5. The CDR3 consists of 15 residues.

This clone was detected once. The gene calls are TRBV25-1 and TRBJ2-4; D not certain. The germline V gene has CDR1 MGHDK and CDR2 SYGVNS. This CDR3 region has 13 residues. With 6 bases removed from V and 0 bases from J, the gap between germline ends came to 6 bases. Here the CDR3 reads CASSPLAKNIQYF. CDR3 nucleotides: TGTGCCAGCAGCCCTTTAGCCAAAAACATTCAGTACTTC.

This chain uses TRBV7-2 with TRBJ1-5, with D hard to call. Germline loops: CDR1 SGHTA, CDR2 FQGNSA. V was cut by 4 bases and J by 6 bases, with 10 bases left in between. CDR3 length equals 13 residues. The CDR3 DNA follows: TGTGCCAGCAGCTATAGGTTGGGTCAGCCCCAGCATTTT. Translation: CASSYRLGQPQHF.

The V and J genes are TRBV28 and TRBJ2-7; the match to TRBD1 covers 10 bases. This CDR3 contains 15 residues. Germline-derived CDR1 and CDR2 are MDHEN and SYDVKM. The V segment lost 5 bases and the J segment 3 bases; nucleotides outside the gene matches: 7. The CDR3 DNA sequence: TGTGCCAGCAGTCCCCCCGGGACAGGGGTCTACGAGCAGTACTTC. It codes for CASSPPGTGVYEQYF.

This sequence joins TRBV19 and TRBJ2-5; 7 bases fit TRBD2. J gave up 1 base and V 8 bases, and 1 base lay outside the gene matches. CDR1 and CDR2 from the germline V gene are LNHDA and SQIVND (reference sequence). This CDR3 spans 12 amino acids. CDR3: CASGRVQETQYF. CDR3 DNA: TGTGCCAGTGGGAGGGTCCAAGAGACCCAGTACTTC. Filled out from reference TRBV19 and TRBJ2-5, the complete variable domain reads DGGITQSPKYLFRKEGQNVTLSCEQNLNHDAMYWYRQDPGQGLRLIYYSQIVNDFQKGDIAEGYSVSREKKESFPLTVTSAQKNPTAFYLCASGRVQETQYFGPGTRLLVL.

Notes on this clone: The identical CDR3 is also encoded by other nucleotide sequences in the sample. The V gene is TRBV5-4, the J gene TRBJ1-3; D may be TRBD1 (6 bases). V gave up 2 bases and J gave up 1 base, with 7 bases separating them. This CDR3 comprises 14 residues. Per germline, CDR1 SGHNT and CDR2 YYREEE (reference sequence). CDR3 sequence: CASSLGGSGNTIYF. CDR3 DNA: TGTGCCAGCAGCTTAGGGGGGTCTGGAAACACCATATATTTT.

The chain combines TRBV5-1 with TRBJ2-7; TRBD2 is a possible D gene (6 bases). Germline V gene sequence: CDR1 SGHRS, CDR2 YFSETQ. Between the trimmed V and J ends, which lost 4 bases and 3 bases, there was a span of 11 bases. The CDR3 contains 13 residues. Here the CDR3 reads CASSVASDYEQYF. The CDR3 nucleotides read TGCGCCAGCAGCGTCGCTAGCGACTACGAGCAGTACTTC. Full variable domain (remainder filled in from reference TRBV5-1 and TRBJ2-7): KAGVTQTPRYLIKTRGQQVTLSCSPISGHRSVSWYQQTPGQGLQFLFEYFSETQRNKGNFPGRFSGRQFSNSRSEMNVSTLELGDSALYLCASSVASDYEQYFGPGTRLTVT.

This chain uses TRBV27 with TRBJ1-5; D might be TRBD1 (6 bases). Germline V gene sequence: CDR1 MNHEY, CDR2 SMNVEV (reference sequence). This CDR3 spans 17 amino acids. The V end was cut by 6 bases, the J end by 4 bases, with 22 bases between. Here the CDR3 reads CASSPRSGAEGNQPQHF. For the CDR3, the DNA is TGTGCCAGCAGCCCCAGGTCGGGGGCAGAGGGGAATCAGCCCCAGCATTTT.

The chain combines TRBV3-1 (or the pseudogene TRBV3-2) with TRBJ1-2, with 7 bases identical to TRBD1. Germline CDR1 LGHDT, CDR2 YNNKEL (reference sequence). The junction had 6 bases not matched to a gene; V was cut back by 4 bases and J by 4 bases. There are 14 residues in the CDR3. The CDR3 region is CASSRATGAYGYTF. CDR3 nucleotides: TGTGCCAGCAGCCGAGCTACAGGGGCCTATGGCTACACCTTC.

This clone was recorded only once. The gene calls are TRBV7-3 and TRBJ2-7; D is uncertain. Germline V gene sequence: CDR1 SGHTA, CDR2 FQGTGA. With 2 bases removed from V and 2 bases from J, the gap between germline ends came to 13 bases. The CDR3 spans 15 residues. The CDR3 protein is CASSLWKAHPYEQYF. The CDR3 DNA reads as TGTGCCAGCAGCTTATGGAAAGCGCACCCCTACGAGCAGTACTTC.

CDR3 DNA sequence: TGTGCCAGCTCACGGGACAGGGGTTACGAGCAGTACTTC. This codes for CASSRDRGYEQYF. The J gene is TRBJ2-7, the V gene TRBV18; 10 nucleotides match TRBD1. There are 13 residues in the CDR3. Germline V lookup: CDR1 KGHSH, CDR2 LQKENI. V lost 4 bases, J lost 4 bases, and 1 base stayed unmatched. The whole variable domain, filled in from reference TRBV18 and TRBJ2-7, reads NAGVMQNPRHLVRRRGQEARLRCSPMKGHSHVYWYRQLPEEGLKFMVYLQKENIIDESGMPKERFSAEFPKEGPSILRIQQVVRGDSAAYFCASSRDRGYEQYFGPGTRLTVT.

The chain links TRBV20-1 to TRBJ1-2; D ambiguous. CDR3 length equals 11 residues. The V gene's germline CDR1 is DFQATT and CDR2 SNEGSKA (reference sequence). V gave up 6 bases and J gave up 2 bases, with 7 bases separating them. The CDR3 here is CSADGNYGYTF. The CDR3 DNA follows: TGCAGTGCCGACGGCAACTATGGCTACACCTTC.